These 12 T cell receptor beta chains share one sample of origin, sequenced in a study of cytomegalovirus exposure and HLA in healthy donors (dated by TCRdb to 2015 to 2018). The library was obtained by the immunoSEQ multiplex PCR assay. A mixture of 60 forward primers for TCR Vbeta segments and 13 reverse primers for TCR Jbeta segments was used in the multiplex PCR. TCRdb re-hosts the immuneACCESS table, in-frame sequences only. Its copies lack some clones; in the studies checked, an unresolved V gene accounts for under half of them, and the cause for the rest is not known. The sample table gives approximately 46,000 clones. The ten largest clones add up to 7% to 8.5% of the sample. Sequenced sample: PBMCs. These receptors originate from a male donor in good health and CMV-seronegative.

The V gene is TRBV7-2, the J gene TRBJ2-5; weak D call: TRBD1 (6 bases). Looked up from germline, CDR1 is SGHTA and CDR2 is FQGNSA. The V end lost 2 bases, the J end lost 2 bases, and 12 bases lay between the germline ends. The CDR3 covers 15 residues. The DNA of the CDR3 is TGTGCCAGCAGCTTATCGACCGGGACACAAGAGACCCAGTACTTC. Translating it yields CASSLSTGTQETQYF.

This chain connects TRBV30 to TRBJ1-1; no clear D. Germline CDR1 is GTSNPN and CDR2 is SVGIG (reference sequence). This CDR3 contains 16 residues. V gave up 3 bases and J gave up 4 bases, with 21 bases separating them. CDR3: CAWSNGVESGSTEAFF. DNA for the CDR3: TGTGCCTGGAGCAACGGGGTGGAATCCGGGAGCACTGAAGCTTTCTTT.

The CDR3 loop is CASSLQGIKQDTQYF. CDR3 in DNA: TGTGCCAGCAGTTTACAGGGAATTAAGCAAGATACGCAGTATTTT. This chain uses TRBV28 with TRBJ2-3; D possibly corresponds to TRBD1 (5 bases). V shed 2 bases and J shed 5 bases, with 14 bases lying between them. The germline V gene encodes CDR1 MDHEN and CDR2 SYDVKM. This CDR3 is 15 amino acids long.

This chain uses TRBV7-2 with TRBJ2-5, with 11 bases that match TRBD2. This CDR3 is built from 16 residues. With V trimmed by 2 bases and J by 4 bases, 6 bases remained unmatched. The germline V gene has CDR1 SGHTA and CDR2 FQGNSA. This chain's CDR3 is CASSLRSGREPETQYF. CDR3 DNA: TGTGCCAGCAGCTTACGTAGCGGGAGGGAACCAGAGACCCAGTACTTC.

Notes on this clone: The junction and the germline gene differ at one end; a read error may be behind it. This chain connects TRBV27 to TRBJ2-1, with TRBD1 matching over 7 bases. Germline V gene sequence: CDR1 MNHEY, CDR2 SMNVEV (reference sequence). The CDR3 length is 14 residues. CDR3: CVSSGQGQYNEQFF. CDR3 in DNA: TGTGTCAGCAGCGGCCAGGGACAGTACAATGAGCAGTTCTTC.

The chain has TRBV28 and TRBJ2-5; D not resolved. Trimming stripped 1 base from V and 0 bases from J, with 3 bases between. This CDR3 spans 13 amino acids. Germline values: CDR1 MDHEN, CDR2 SYDVKM. CDR3 nucleotide sequence: TGTGCCAGCAGTTTATTAAACCAAGAGACCCAGTACTTC. It encodes CASSLLNQETQYF.

V is TRBV19 and J is TRBJ1-3; 11 bases agree with TRBD1. CDR3 size: 18 residues. The V gene end was trimmed by 6 bases and the J gene end by 3 bases; junction bases not matched to a gene: 13. Germline CDR1 and CDR2: LNHDA and SQIVND (reference sequence). DNA for the CDR3: TGTGCCAGTAGCAGTCCCGGGACAGGGGGAATAGGTGGAAACACCATATATTTT. Translating gives CASSSPGTGGIGGNTIYF.

This sequence joins TRBV7-2 and TRBJ1-5; 8 nucleotides line up with TRBD1. CDR1 SGHTA and CDR2 FQGNSA come from the germline V gene. The CDR3 covers 15 residues. Losses at the gene ends were 4 bases for V and 3 bases for J; bases not matched to a gene: 5. In nucleotides, the CDR3 is TGTGCCAGCAGCTCCCGGACAGGGCCCAATCAGCCCCAGCATTTT. Translation gives CASSSRTGPNQPQHF.

The chain joins TRBV5-4 to TRBJ2-5, with no clear D. The CDR3 length is 13 residues. The germline V gene encodes CDR1 SGHNT and CDR2 YYREEE (reference sequence). Trimming shortened V by 7 bases and J by 1 base, and 11 bases separated the two germline ends. CDR3: CASHPGIQETQYF. DNA for the CDR3: TGTGCCAGCCATCCGGGTATCCAAGAGACCCAGTACTTC.

The chain employs TRBV7-9 and TRBJ2-3; 14 nucleotides match TRBD2. The CDR3 is made up of 18 amino acids. V trimming: 5 bases; J trimming: 0 bases; junction bases outside the gene matches: 7. The germline V gene has CDR1 SEHNR and CDR2 FQNEAQ (reference sequence). The CDR3 loop reads CASSLGLAGAASTDTQYF. The CDR3 region has the DNA TGTGCCAGCAGCCTGGGACTAGCGGGAGCCGCTAGCACAGATACGCAGTATTTT.

This rearrangement joins TRBV9 to TRBJ2-2; maybe TRBD2 (5 bases). Per germline, CDR1 SGDLS and CDR2 YYNGEE. Trimming pared 2 bases from V and 1 base from J, leaving 12 bases between. CDR3 length: 16 amino acids. CDR3 bases: TGTGCCAGCAGCGTCCGGGGTAGCATGAACACCGGGGAGCTGTTTTTT. Translated, it gives CASSVRGSMNTGELFF.

The chain combines TRBV7-9 with TRBJ2-3; a weak D match, TRBD1 (6 bases). Trimming stripped 5 bases from V and 3 bases from J, with 12 bases between. Germline V gene data show CDR1 as SEHNR and CDR2 as FQNEAQ (reference sequence). This CDR3 region has 14 residues. CDR3 nucleotide sequence: TGTGCCAGCAGCCTCAGGGGTTTTACAGATACGCAGTATTTT. Translating it yields CASSLRGFTDTQYF.